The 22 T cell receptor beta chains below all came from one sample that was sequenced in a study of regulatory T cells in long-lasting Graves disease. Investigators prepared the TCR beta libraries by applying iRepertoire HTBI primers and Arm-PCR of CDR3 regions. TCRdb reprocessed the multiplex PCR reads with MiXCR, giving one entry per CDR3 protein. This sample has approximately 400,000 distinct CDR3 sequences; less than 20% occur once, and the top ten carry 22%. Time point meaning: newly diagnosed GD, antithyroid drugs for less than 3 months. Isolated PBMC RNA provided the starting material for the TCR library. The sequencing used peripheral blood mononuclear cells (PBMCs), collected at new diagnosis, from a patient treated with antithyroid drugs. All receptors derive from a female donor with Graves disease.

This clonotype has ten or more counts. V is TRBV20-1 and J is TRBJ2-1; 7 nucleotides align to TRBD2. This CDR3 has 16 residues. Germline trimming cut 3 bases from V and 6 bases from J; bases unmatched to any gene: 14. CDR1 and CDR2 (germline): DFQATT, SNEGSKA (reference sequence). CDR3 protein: CSARANQRGIPNEQFF. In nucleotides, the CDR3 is TGCAGTGCTAGGGCGAATCAGCGGGGAATCCCCAATGAGCAGTTCTTC.

The CDR3 sequence: CASRTTSGSSYEQYF. CDR3 nucleotide sequence: TGTGCCAGTAGAACGACTAGCGGGAGCTCCTACGAGCAGTACTTC. The genes are TRBV19 and TRBJ2-7; TRBD2 agrees at 12 bases. V lost 6 bases, J lost 0 bases, and 3 bases stayed unmatched. Germline loops: CDR1 LNHDA, CDR2 SQIVND (reference sequence). CDR3 length: 15 amino acids. Full variable domain (rest looked up from reference TRBV19 and TRBJ2-7): DGGITQSPKYLFRKEGQNVTLSCEQNLNHDAMYWYRQDPGQGLRLIYYSQIVNDFQKGDIAEGYSVSREKKESFPLTVTSAQKNPTAFYLCASRTTSGSSYEQYFGPGTRLTVT.

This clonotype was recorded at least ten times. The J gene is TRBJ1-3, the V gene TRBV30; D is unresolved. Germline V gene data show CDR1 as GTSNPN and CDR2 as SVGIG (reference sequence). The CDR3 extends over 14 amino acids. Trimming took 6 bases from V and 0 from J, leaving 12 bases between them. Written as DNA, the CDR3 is TGTGCCTGCCGCTCCTACAGCTCTGGAAACACCATATATTTT. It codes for CACRSYSSGNTIYF.

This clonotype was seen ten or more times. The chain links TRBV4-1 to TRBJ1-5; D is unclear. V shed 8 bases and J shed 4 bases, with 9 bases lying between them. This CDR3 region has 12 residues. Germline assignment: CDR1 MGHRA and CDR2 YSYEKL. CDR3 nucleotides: TGCGCCAGCGGCCCCGAAAATCAGCCCCAGCATTTT. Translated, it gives CASGPENQPQHF.

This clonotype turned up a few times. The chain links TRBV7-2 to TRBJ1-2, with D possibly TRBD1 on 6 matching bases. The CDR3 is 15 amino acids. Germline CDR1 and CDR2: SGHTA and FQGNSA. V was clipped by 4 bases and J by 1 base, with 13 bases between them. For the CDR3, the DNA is TGTGCCAGCAGCTCTCACCGGACAGTTAACTATGGCTACACCTTC. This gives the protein CASSSHRTVNYGYTF.

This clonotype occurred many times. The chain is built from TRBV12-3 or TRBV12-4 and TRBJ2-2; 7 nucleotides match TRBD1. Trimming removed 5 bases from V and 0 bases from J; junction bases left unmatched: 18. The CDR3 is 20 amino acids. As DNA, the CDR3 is TGTGCCAGCAGTCGTATCGGGACAGTTTCCCTTACTGCGAACACCGGGGAGCTGTTTTTT. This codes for CASSRIGTVSLTANTGELFF.

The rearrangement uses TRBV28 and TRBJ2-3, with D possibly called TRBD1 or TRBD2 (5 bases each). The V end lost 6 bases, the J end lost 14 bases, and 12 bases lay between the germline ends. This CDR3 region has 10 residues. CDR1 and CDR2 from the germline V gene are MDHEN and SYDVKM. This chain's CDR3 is CASSQEDTYF. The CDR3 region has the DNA TGTGCCAGCAGCCAGGAGGACACGTATTTT.

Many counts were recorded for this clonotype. Here the CDR3 reads CSARGPYEQYF. The CDR3 DNA reads as TGCAGCGCGCGGGGGCCCTACGAGCAGTACTTC. The genes are TRBV29-1 and TRBJ2-7, with D maybe TRBD2 (7 bases). The germline CDR1 and CDR2 sequences are SQVTM and ANQGSEA. The germline V and J ends were trimmed by 7 bases and 2 bases, with 9 bases remaining between them. The CDR3 sequence is 11 residues long.

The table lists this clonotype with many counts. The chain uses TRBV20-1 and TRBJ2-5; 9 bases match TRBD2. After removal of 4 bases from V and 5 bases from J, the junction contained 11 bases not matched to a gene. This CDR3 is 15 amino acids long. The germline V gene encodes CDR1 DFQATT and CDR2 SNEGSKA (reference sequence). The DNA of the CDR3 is TGCAGTGCTATCGCTGTGACTAGCGGTGAGGAGACCCAGTACTTC. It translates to CSAIAVTSGEETQYF.

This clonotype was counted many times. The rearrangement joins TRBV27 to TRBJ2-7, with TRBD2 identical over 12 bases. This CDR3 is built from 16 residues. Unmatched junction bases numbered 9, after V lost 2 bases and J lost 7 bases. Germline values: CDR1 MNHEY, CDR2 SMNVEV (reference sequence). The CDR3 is CASSLPRTSGKVEQYF. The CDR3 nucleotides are TGTGCCAGCAGTTTACCAAGGACTAGCGGGAAGGTAGAGCAGTACTTC.

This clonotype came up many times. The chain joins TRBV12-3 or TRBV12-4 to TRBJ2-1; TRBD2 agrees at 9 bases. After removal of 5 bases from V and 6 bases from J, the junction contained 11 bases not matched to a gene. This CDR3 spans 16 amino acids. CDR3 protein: CASSHTGLASLNEQFF. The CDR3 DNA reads TGTGCCAGCAGTCACACGGGACTAGCAAGTCTCAATGAGCAGTTCTTC.

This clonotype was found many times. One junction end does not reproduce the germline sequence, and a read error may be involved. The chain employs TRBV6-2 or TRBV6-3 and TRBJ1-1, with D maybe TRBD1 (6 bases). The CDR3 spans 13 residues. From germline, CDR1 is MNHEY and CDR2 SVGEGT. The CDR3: CASSSPRTAEAFF. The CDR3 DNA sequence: TGTGCCAGCAGTTCGCCCCGGACAGCCGAAGCTTTCTTC.

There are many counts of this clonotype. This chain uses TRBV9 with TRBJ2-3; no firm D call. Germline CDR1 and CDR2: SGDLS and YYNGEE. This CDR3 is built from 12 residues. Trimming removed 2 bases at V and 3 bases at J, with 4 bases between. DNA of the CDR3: TGTGCCAGCAGCGTTCAAACAGATACGCAGTATTTT. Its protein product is CASSVQTDTQYF.

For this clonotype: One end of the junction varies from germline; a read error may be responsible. The CDR3 region has the DNA TGCGCCAGCAGCTTTTCTAGCGGGAGGGGATGGGAGACCGAGTACTTC. It translates to CASSFSSGRGWETEYF. The chain carries TRBV5-1 and TRBJ2-5; 12 bases match TRBD2. The CDR3 runs 16 residues. The V gene's germline CDR1 is SGHRS and CDR2 YFSETQ.

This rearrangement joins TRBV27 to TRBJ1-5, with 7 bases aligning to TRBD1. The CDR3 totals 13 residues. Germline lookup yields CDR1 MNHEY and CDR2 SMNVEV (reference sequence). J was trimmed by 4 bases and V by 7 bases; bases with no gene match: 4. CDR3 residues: CASTRGRNQPQHF. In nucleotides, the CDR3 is TGTGCCAGCACCAGGGGGAGGAATCAGCCCCAGCATTTT.

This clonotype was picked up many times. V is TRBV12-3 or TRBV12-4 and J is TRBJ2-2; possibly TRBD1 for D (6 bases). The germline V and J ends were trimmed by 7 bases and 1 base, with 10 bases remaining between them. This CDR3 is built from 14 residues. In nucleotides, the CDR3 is TGTGCCAGCAAAAGACAGGTGAACACCGGGGAGCTGTTTTTT. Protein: CASKRQVNTGELFF.

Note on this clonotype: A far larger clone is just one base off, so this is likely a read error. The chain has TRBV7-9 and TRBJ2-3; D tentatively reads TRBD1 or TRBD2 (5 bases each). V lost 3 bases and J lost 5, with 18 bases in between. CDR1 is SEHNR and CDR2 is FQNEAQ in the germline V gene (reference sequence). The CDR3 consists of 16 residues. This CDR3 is CASSFGASIGIDTQYF. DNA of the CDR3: TGTGCCAGCAGCTTCGGGGCTAGCATTGGGATAGATACGCAGTATTTT. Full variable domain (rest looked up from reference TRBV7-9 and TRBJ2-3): DTGVSQNPRHKITKRGQNVTFRCDPISEHNRLYWYRQTLGQGPEFLTYFQNEAQLEKSRLLSDRFSAERPKGSFSTLEIQRTEQGDSAMYLCASSFGASIGIDTQYFGPGTRLTVL.

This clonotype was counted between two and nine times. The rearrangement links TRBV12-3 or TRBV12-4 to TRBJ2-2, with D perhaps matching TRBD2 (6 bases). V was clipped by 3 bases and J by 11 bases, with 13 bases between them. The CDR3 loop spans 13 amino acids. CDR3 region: CASSFGAAGELFF. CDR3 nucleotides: TGTGCCAGCAGTTTTGGGGCAGCGGGTGAGCTGTTTTTT.

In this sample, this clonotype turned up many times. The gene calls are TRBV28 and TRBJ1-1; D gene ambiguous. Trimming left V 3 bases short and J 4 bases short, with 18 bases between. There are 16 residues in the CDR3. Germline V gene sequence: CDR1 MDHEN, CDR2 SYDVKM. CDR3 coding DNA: TGTGCCAGCAGTTTCCCAAGAGAAGTGTCAGTCACTGAAGCTTTCTTT. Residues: CASSFPREVSVTEAFF.

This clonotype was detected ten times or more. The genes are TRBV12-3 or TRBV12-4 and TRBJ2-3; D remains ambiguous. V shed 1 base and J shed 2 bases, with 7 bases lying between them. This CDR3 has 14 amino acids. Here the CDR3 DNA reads TGTGCCAGCAGTTTAGGAGCAGACACAGATACGCAGTATTTT. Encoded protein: CASSLGADTDTQYF.

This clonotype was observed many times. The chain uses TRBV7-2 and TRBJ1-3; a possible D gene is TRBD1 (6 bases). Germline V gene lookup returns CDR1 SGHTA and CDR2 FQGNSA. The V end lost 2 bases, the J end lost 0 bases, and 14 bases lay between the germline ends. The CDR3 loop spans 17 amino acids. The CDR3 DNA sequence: TGTGCCAGCAGCTTAAGAGGGGGAGCCATCTCTGGAAACACCATATATTTT. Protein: CASSLRGGAISGNTIYF.

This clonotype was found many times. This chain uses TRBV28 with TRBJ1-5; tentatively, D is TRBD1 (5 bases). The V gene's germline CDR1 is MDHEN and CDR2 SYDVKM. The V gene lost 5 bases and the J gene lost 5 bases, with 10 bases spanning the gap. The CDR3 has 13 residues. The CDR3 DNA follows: TGTGCCAGCAGTATTGGGGGTCATCAGCCCCAGCATTTT. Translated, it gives CASSIGGHQPQHF.